Presented here are 23 T cell receptor beta chains from one specimen sequenced in a study of cytomegalovirus exposure and HLA in healthy donors. 13 Jbeta primers and 60 Vbeta primers were used for the PCR. Assay: immunoSEQ multiplex PCR; the TCRdb copy retains only in-frame clones and omits some. The sample shows 90,000 to 120,000 clones, 55% to 85% of them seen only once. The specimen was PBMCs. These receptor sequences come from a man aged 25 to 40 in good health and CMV-seronegative.

This chain links TRBV7-9 with TRBJ1-2, with TRBD1 matching 9 bases. The V and J ends lost 2 bases and 1 base, in that order; junction bases with no gene match: 11. This CDR3 comprises 18 residues. Germline V CDR1 and CDR2: SEHNR, FQNEAQ (reference sequence). Here the CDR3 reads CASSLPRLGQGFNYGYTF. The CDR3 DNA sequence: TGTGCCAGCAGCTTACCGAGGTTGGGACAGGGTTTTAACTATGGCTACACCTTC.

This clone was observed a few times. The CDR3 bases are TGTGCCAGCAGGTTGGGGGCCATAGAGACCCAGTACTTC. Its translation: CASRLGAIETQYF. V usage is TRBV7-8 and J usage is TRBJ2-5; possible D gene TRBD1, 6 bases. Germline-derived CDR1 and CDR2 are SGHVS and FQNEAQ. Trimming removed 6 bases at V and 4 bases at J, with 12 bases between. The CDR3 is 13 amino acids.

J is TRBJ1-6 and V is TRBV6-5, with D possibly being TRBD1 (6 bases). The V gene's germline CDR1 is MNHEY and CDR2 SVGAGI. V was pared by 4 bases and J by 10 bases, with 17 bases between. CDR3 size: 15 residues. The CDR3 DNA reads TGTGCCAGCAGTTTAACAGGGTTGGAAGAATCACCCCTCCACTTT. It translates to CASSLTGLEESPLHF.

The chain uses TRBV7-9 and TRBJ1-2; no clear D. Germline V CDR1 and CDR2: SEHNR, FQNEAQ (reference sequence). The CDR3 is 14 amino acids. The V and J ends lost 1 base and 0 bases respectively, with 6 bases between them. The CDR3 region is CASSLGGANYGYTF. The DNA of the CDR3 is TGTGCCAGCAGCTTAGGGGGAGCTAACTATGGCTACACCTTC.

V usage is TRBV30 and J usage is TRBJ1-3; TRBD1 might be the D (6 bases). With 3 bases removed from V and 0 bases from J, the gap between germline ends came to 9 bases. In germline, CDR1 is GTSNPN, CDR2 SVGIG (reference sequence). The CDR3 loop spans 14 amino acids. CDR3 in amino acids: CAWRGTYSGNTIYF. CDR3 DNA: TGTGCCTGGAGGGGGACATACTCTGGAAACACCATATATTTT.

This clone was seen a handful of times. This chain connects TRBV18 to TRBJ2-1, with D possibly being TRBD1 (5 bases). V gave up 5 bases and J gave up 10 bases, with 21 bases separating them. The CDR3 contains 15 residues. CDR1 and CDR2 from the germline V gene are KGHSH and LQKENI. CDR3 sequence: CASSNRLQTAGEQFF. CDR3 nucleotide sequence: TGTGCCAGCTCAAACAGGCTCCAGACTGCAGGGGAGCAGTTCTTC.

The rearrangement links TRBV5-1 to TRBJ2-3, with TRBD1 as a possible D gene (5 bases). Germline CDR1 and CDR2: SGHRS and YFSETQ. Trimming took off 0 bases at V and 1 base at J, with 6 bases between the two ends. The CDR3 runs to 14 residues. The DNA for the CDR3 is TGCGCCAGCAGCTTGGAACAGGGCACAGATACGCAGTATTTT. This sequence encodes CASSLEQGTDTQYF.

This clone was recorded a few times. V usage is TRBV9 and J usage is TRBJ2-5, with D possibly being TRBD1 (6 bases). The last part of the DNA fits TRBJ2-7 better; the J call may be wrong. The CDR3 runs 17 residues. Germline CDR1 reads SGDLS; CDR2 reads YYNGEE. CDR3 DNA sequence: TGTGCCAGCAGCGTACGCGTTCACAGGGCGAAAACCTACGAGCAGTACTTC. It codes for CASSVRVHRAKTYEQYF.

This clone has more than one count but fewer than ten. The chain couples TRBV7-9 to TRBJ2-1; a possible D gene is TRBD1 (6 bases). Per germline, CDR1 SEHNR and CDR2 FQNEAQ (reference sequence). V dropped 2 bases and J dropped 4 bases, with 12 bases sitting between them. This CDR3 comprises 15 residues. This CDR3 is CASSLSRQAYNEQFF. The CDR3 DNA reads TGTGCCAGCAGCTTATCGAGACAGGCTTACAATGAGCAGTTCTTC.

This clone was found a few times. The chain combines TRBV5-1 with TRBJ1-1; the match to TRBD1 covers 10 bases. Germline loops: CDR1 SGHRS, CDR2 YFSETQ. The CDR3 totals 14 residues. V lost 4 bases to trimming and J lost 7 bases; unmatched junction nucleotides: 7. The CDR3 protein is CASSRETGGGEAFF. The CDR3 nucleotides are TGCGCCAGCAGCCGGGAGACAGGGGGCGGTGAAGCTTTCTTT.

The genes are TRBV10-2 and TRBJ2-7; 7 bases align to TRBD1. The CDR3 totals 11 residues. From germline, CDR1 is WSHSY and CDR2 SAAADI. V shed 6 bases and J 5 bases; nucleotides not matched to a gene: 1. CDR3: CASRQGDEQYF. CDR3 DNA: TGCGCCAGCAGGCAGGGGGACGAGCAGTACTTC.

A few counts support this clone. The chain couples TRBV2 to TRBJ2-7, with unresolved D. In germline, CDR1 is SNHLY, CDR2 FYNNEI. This CDR3 region has 14 residues. V was cut by 4 bases and J by 0 bases, with 10 bases left in between. CDR3: CASSVLELSYEQYF. The DNA of the CDR3 is TGTGCCAGCAGTGTGCTAGAGCTCTCCTACGAGCAGTACTTC.

The chain combines TRBV28 with TRBJ2-6; 7 bases align to TRBD1. Germline CDR1 and CDR2: MDHEN and SYDVKM. The CDR3 has 15 amino acids. Unmatched junction bases numbered 2, after V lost 5 bases and J lost 1 base. The CDR3 is CASSPQGSGANVLTF. For the CDR3, the DNA is TGTGCCAGCAGTCCACAGGGGTCTGGGGCCAACGTCCTGACTTTC. Filled out from reference TRBV28 and TRBJ2-6, the complete variable domain reads DVKVTQSSRYLVKRTGEKVFLECVQDMDHENMFWYRQDPGLGLRLIYFSYDVKMKEKGDIPEGYSVSREKKERFSLILESASTNQTSMYLCASSPQGSGANVLTFGAGSRLTVL.

This chain links TRBV28 with TRBJ2-4; possible D gene TRBD1, 6 bases. The ends were cut back, 5 bases at V and 2 bases at J, with 10 bases in the middle. Per germline, CDR1 MDHEN and CDR2 SYDVKM. The CDR3 spans 14 residues. The CDR3: CASSRQATKNIQYF. CDR3 DNA sequence: TGTGCCAGCAGTCGACAGGCTACCAAAAACATTCAGTACTTC.

V and J are TRBV28 and TRBJ2-7, with TRBD2 as a possible D gene (7 bases). Looked up from germline, CDR1 is MDHEN and CDR2 is SYDVKM. CDR3 length equals 15 residues. Trimming left V 4 bases short and J 2 bases short, with 15 bases between. The CDR3: CASSSAGAGTYEQYF. In nucleotides, the CDR3 is TGTGCCAGCAGTTCGGCGGGGGCAGGGACCTACGAGCAGTACTTC.

The chain employs TRBV2 and TRBJ2-4; perhaps TRBD2 as D (5 bases). Trimming took off 11 bases at V and 0 bases at J, with 23 bases between the two ends. This CDR3 has 17 amino acids. Germline V gene lookup returns CDR1 SNHLY and CDR2 FYNNEI. The CDR3 is CAGGVSSTPIAKNIQYF. CDR3 bases: TGTGCCGGAGGCGTTAGTAGCACGCCCATAGCCAAAAACATTCAGTACTTC. The whole variable domain, filled in from reference TRBV2 and TRBJ2-4, reads EPEVTQTPSHQVTQMGQEVILRCVPISNHLYFYWYRQILGQKVEFLVSFYNNEISEKSEIFDDQFSVERPDGSNFTLKIRSTKLEDSAMYFCAGGVSSTPIAKNIQYFGAGTRLSVL.

The V and J genes are TRBV27 and TRBJ2-7; TRBD2 is a possible D gene (5 bases). This CDR3 contains 14 residues. Trimming shortened V by 3 bases and J by 1 base, and 10 bases separated the two germline ends. CDR1 and CDR2 from the germline V gene are MNHEY and SMNVEV (reference sequence). For the CDR3, the DNA is TGTGCCAGCAGTTTCCGGGATCCTTCCTACGAGCAGTACTTC. Translating gives CASSFRDPSYEQYF.

J is TRBJ2-7 and V is TRBV5-3; no firm D call. TRBV5-3 is labeled an ORF, and its function is uncertain. With 6 bases removed from V and 6 bases from J, the gap between germline ends came to 25 bases. The CDR3 runs to 16 residues. In nucleotides, the CDR3 is TGTGCCAGAACCTATCCGTCCATTGTTAAGCGAGGCGAGCAGTACTTC. Translation gives CARTYPSIVKRGEQYF.

The V gene is TRBV18, the J gene TRBJ1-1, with TRBD1 identical over 7 bases. V lost 3 bases, J lost 4 bases, and 2 bases stayed unmatched. The CDR3 consists of 13 residues. CDR1 is KGHSH and CDR2 is LQKENI in the germline V gene. The CDR3 nucleotides are TGTGCCAGCTCACCCGACAGGGTCACTGAAGCTTTCTTT. The encoded protein is CASSPDRVTEAFF.

The genes are TRBV5-1 and TRBJ1-1; a weak D match, TRBD1 (5 bases). Germline CDR1 and CDR2: SGHRS and YFSETQ. CDR3 length: 13 residues. The ends were cut back, 2 bases at V and 3 bases at J, with 8 bases in the middle. CDR3 in DNA: TGCGCCAGCAGCTTCAGGGTTGACACTGAAGCTTTCTTT. This codes for CASSFRVDTEAFF.

This clone was seen a handful of times. The chain joins TRBV28 to TRBJ1-2; 9 bases are shared with TRBD1. The germline CDR1 and CDR2 sequences are MDHEN and SYDVKM. The CDR3 sequence is 15 residues long. The trim removed 3 bases at V and 6 bases at J, leaving 8 bases unmatched. The CDR3 sequence is CASSFRDRESHGYTF. The CDR3 nucleotides are TGTGCCAGCAGTTTTCGGGACAGGGAATCGCATGGCTACACCTTC.

This clone was seen many times. V usage is TRBV5-4 and J usage is TRBJ2-7; D perhaps matches TRBD1 (5 bases). The CDR3 sequence is 13 residues long. From germline, CDR1 is SGHNT and CDR2 YYREEE (reference sequence). V was pared by 2 bases and J by 4 bases, with 10 bases between. The CDR3 DNA reads as TGTGCCAGCAGCTTCCTCTCAGGGTACGAGCAGTACTTC. This encodes CASSFLSGYEQYF. Based on the CDR3 plus reference TRBV5-4 and TRBJ2-7, the full variable domain is ETGVTQSPTHLIKTRGQQVTLRCSSQSGHNTVSWYQQALGQGPQFIFQYYREEENGRGNFPPRFSGLQFPNYSSELNVNALELDDSALYLCASSFLSGYEQYFGPGTRLTVT.

This clone was detected only a few times. V and J are TRBV19 and TRBJ1-1; TRBD1 might be the D (6 bases). Trimming took off 10 bases at V and 4 bases at J, with 16 bases between the two ends. The CDR3 is made up of 13 amino acids. Germline CDR1 is LNHDA and CDR2 is SQIVND (reference sequence). This chain's CDR3 is CATGDGLGTEAFF. The DNA for the CDR3 is TGTGCCACAGGGGACGGCTTGGGCACTGAAGCTTTCTTT.